This TCR beta chain comes out of a study of cytomegalovirus exposure and HLA in healthy donors. It was with 60 Vbeta and 13 Jbeta primers that the PCR ran. Some clones are missing from TCRdb's copy, which holds only in-frame ones; the method was immunoSEQ multiplex PCR. The top ten clones hold under 5% of a sample with over 150,000 clones, 84% of them seen once. V gave up 9 bases and J gave up 5 bases, with 19 bases separating them. CDR3 length equals 15 residues. CDR1 is MNHEY, CDR2 SVGAGI, per germline. All the people who gave samples were healthy bone marrow donors. The sequenced sample consisted of PBMCs. The V gene is TRBV6-5, the J gene TRBJ2-2; D perhaps matches TRBD1 (5 bases). This receptor was obtained from a man aged 18 to 30 in good health and CMV-seronegative. CDR3 sequence reads: CASRSGALGTGELFF. As DNA, the CDR3 is TGTGCCAGTCGTAGTGGGGCTTTGGGTACCGGGGAGCTGTTTTTT.